This is a list of T cell receptor beta chains from one sample in a study of post-analysis software for immune sequencing data. TCRdb processed the PCR reads anew with MiXCR; each CDR3 protein has one entry. The data hold roughly 700,000 distinct CDR3 sequences, with roughly 27% observed a single time. Sequenced: blood. These receptors were obtained from a girl aged 10-17 years with multiple sclerosis. Each CDR3 is given with its conserved first and last residue. The D gene is left open where the match is weak. Clone size is given for some rows only: seen once, a few or many times, or a class if the clone is expanded.

abundance: many; j_gene: TRBJ2-3; d_gene: TRBD1; v_gene: TRBV12-3/TRBV12-4; CDR3nt: TGTGCCAGCAGTTCAAGACAGGGGGGCACAGATACGCAGTATTTT; CDR3aa: CASSSRQGGTDTQYF
abundance: NA; j_gene: TRBJ1-5; d_gene: NA; v_gene: TRBV5-5; CDR3nt: TGTGCCAGCAGCTTGGCGGACGGGAGCAATCAGCCCCAGCATTTT; CDR3aa: CASSLADGSNQPQHF
abundance: NA; j_gene: TRBJ1-1; d_gene: NA; v_gene: TRBV29-1; CDR3nt: TGCAGCGCCCTACAGTTCATGAACACTGAAGCTTTCTTT; CDR3aa: CSALQFMNTEAFF
abundance: NA; j_gene: TRBJ1-1; d_gene: NA; v_gene: TRBV7-8; CDR3nt: TGTGCCAGCAGCTTAGAACTGTCCACTGAAGCTTTCTTT; CDR3aa: CASSLELSTEAFF
abundance: NA; j_gene: TRBJ1-1; d_gene: NA; v_gene: TRBV19; CDR3nt: TGTGCCAGTAGTGAGAACTCTCTTGCGGTGGCTTTCTTT; CDR3aa: CASSENSLAVAFF
abundance: NA; j_gene: TRBJ2-1; d_gene: NA; v_gene: TRBV9; CDR3nt: TGTGCCAGCAGCGTAGACGAGGGCAATGAGCAGTTCTTC; CDR3aa: CASSVDEGNEQFF
abundance: NA; j_gene: TRBJ1-4; d_gene: NA; v_gene: TRBV5-1; CDR3nt: TGCGCCAGCAGCCCGGTGTACAGGGCAGCATCTAATGAAAAACTGTTTTTT; CDR3aa: CASSPVYRAASNEKLFF
abundance: NA; j_gene: TRBJ2-3; d_gene: TRBD2; v_gene: TRBV28; CDR3nt: TGTGCCAGCACTGATAGCGGGGGGGCCTCCACAGATACGCAGTATTTT; CDR3aa: CASTDSGGASTDTQYF
abundance: once; j_gene: TRBJ1-1; d_gene: TRBD1; v_gene: TRBV20-1; CDR3nt: TGCAGTGCTGACCGGACAGGGGGCAGCACTGAAGCTTTCTTT; CDR3aa: CSADRTGGSTEAFF
abundance: few; j_gene: TRBJ2-7; d_gene: NA; v_gene: TRBV7-7; CDR3nt: TGTGCCAGCAGTCCGCAGAGCTCCTACGAGCAGTACTTC; CDR3aa: CASSPQSSYEQYF
abundance: few; j_gene: TRBJ1-6; d_gene: NA; v_gene: TRBV21-1; CDR3nt: TGTGCCAGCAGCGACAAAGCGGGGTCCTCAATTGCCTATAATTCACCCCTCCACTTT; CDR3aa: CASSDKAGSSIAYNSPLHF
abundance: few; j_gene: TRBJ1-5; d_gene: TRBD1; v_gene: TRBV5-4; CDR3nt: TGTGCCAGCAGCGCGGAACAGGGGCTCCCCCAGCATTTT; CDR3aa: CASSAEQGLPQHF
abundance: NA; j_gene: TRBJ1-5; d_gene: TRBD1; v_gene: TRBV27; CDR3nt: TGTGCCAGCAGTCCCCGACAGGGATACAATCAGCCCCAGCATTTT; CDR3aa: CASSPRQGYNQPQHF
abundance: NA; j_gene: TRBJ2-7; d_gene: TRBD2; v_gene: TRBV20-1; CDR3nt: TGCAGTGCTTGGACTAGCTACGAGCAGTACTTC; CDR3aa: CSAWTSYEQYF
abundance: few; j_gene: TRBJ2-1; d_gene: TRBD2; v_gene: TRBV28; CDR3nt: TGTGCCAGCAGTCCCATAGCGGGAGCACCCTACAATGAGCAGTTCTTC; CDR3aa: CASSPIAGAPYNEQFF
abundance: few; j_gene: TRBJ1-4; d_gene: NA; v_gene: TRBV6-6; CDR3nt: TGTGCCAGCAGGGAGCAGCTCCAGAATGAAAAACGGTTTTTT; CDR3aa: CASREQLQNEKRFF
abundance: few; j_gene: TRBJ1-2; d_gene: TRBD1; v_gene: TRBV15; CDR3nt: TGTGCCACCAGCTCCCGACAGGGTGGCCATAGCTACACCTTC; CDR3aa: CATSSRQGGHSYTF
abundance: NA; j_gene: TRBJ1-1; d_gene: NA; v_gene: TRBV20-1; CDR3nt: TGCAGTGCTAGGGCGCCGGGACGGTGCACTGAAGCTTTCTTT; CDR3aa: CSARAPGRCTEAFF
abundance: NA; j_gene: TRBJ2-1; d_gene: TRBD2; v_gene: TRBV25-1; CDR3nt: TGTGCCAGCACCCGAACGGGAGGCTACAATGAGCAGTTCTTC; CDR3aa: CASTRTGGYNEQFF
abundance: NA; j_gene: TRBJ2-2; d_gene: TRBD1; v_gene: TRBV20-1; CDR3nt: TGCAATGGGGAAGAGTATAGGACAGGGACGACAACCGGGGAGCTGTTTTTT; CDR3aa: CNGEEYRTGTTTGELFF
abundance: many; j_gene: TRBJ2-1; d_gene: NA; v_gene: TRBV7-2; CDR3nt: TGTGCCAGCAGTCAGGACGGCTACAATGAGCAGTTCTTC; CDR3aa: CASSQDGYNEQFF
abundance: few; j_gene: TRBJ1-2; d_gene: NA; v_gene: TRBV7-2; CDR3nt: TGTGCCAGCAGCTTAGAGGGGCAGAGGGCCTATGGCTACACCTTC; CDR3aa: CASSLEGQRAYGYTF
abundance: NA; j_gene: TRBJ2-7; d_gene: NA; v_gene: TRBV28; CDR3nt: TGTGCCAGCAGTACCACGACGGGGGTTGACGAGCAGTACTTC; CDR3aa: CASSTTTGVDEQYF
abundance: NA; j_gene: TRBJ2-1; d_gene: NA; v_gene: TRBV24-1; CDR3nt: TGTGCCACCAGGACTATTTACAAAGAGCAGTTCTTC; CDR3aa: CATRTIYKEQFF
abundance: few; j_gene: TRBJ2-4; d_gene: NA; v_gene: TRBV29-1; CDR3nt: TGCAGCGCCCGCACCCTAGCCAAAAACATTCAGTACTTC; CDR3aa: CSARTLAKNIQYF
abundance: NA; j_gene: TRBJ1-1; d_gene: NA; v_gene: TRBV5-1; CDR3nt: TGCGCCAGCAGCTTGGGGGCCTACGACACTGAAGCTTTCTTT; CDR3aa: CASSLGAYDTEAFF
abundance: few; j_gene: TRBJ2-7; d_gene: NA; v_gene: TRBV7-2; CDR3nt: TGTGCCAGCAGCCCCGGGACCCGCTGGACCTACGAGCAGTACTTC; CDR3aa: CASSPGTRWTYEQYF
abundance: NA; j_gene: TRBJ1-6; d_gene: NA; v_gene: TRBV27; CDR3nt: TGTGCCAGCAGTTTCTGGCAGGGTGATTCACCCCTCCACTTT; CDR3aa: CASSFWQGDSPLHF
abundance: NA; j_gene: TRBJ2-5; d_gene: NA; v_gene: TRBV20-1; CDR3nt: TGCAGTGCAGACAGTGAGGGTGCCCAGACCCAGTACTTC; CDR3aa: CSADSEGAQTQYF
abundance: NA; j_gene: TRBJ2-3; d_gene: TRBD2; v_gene: TRBV24-1; CDR3nt: TGTGCCACCAGTGACACTAGCGGGAGTGCAGATACGCAGTATTTT; CDR3aa: CATSDTSGSADTQYF
abundance: few; j_gene: TRBJ2-7; d_gene: TRBD1; v_gene: TRBV29-1; CDR3nt: TGCAGCGCCCTAGCCGGACAGGGGAGATACGGGCAGTACTTC; CDR3aa: CSALAGQGRYGQYF
abundance: NA; j_gene: TRBJ2-7; d_gene: NA; v_gene: TRBV29-1; CDR3nt: TGCAGCGTTGAAGGAGGAGGGGCAGGCTCACCCTACAAGCAGTACTTC; CDR3aa: CSVEGGGAGSPYKQYF